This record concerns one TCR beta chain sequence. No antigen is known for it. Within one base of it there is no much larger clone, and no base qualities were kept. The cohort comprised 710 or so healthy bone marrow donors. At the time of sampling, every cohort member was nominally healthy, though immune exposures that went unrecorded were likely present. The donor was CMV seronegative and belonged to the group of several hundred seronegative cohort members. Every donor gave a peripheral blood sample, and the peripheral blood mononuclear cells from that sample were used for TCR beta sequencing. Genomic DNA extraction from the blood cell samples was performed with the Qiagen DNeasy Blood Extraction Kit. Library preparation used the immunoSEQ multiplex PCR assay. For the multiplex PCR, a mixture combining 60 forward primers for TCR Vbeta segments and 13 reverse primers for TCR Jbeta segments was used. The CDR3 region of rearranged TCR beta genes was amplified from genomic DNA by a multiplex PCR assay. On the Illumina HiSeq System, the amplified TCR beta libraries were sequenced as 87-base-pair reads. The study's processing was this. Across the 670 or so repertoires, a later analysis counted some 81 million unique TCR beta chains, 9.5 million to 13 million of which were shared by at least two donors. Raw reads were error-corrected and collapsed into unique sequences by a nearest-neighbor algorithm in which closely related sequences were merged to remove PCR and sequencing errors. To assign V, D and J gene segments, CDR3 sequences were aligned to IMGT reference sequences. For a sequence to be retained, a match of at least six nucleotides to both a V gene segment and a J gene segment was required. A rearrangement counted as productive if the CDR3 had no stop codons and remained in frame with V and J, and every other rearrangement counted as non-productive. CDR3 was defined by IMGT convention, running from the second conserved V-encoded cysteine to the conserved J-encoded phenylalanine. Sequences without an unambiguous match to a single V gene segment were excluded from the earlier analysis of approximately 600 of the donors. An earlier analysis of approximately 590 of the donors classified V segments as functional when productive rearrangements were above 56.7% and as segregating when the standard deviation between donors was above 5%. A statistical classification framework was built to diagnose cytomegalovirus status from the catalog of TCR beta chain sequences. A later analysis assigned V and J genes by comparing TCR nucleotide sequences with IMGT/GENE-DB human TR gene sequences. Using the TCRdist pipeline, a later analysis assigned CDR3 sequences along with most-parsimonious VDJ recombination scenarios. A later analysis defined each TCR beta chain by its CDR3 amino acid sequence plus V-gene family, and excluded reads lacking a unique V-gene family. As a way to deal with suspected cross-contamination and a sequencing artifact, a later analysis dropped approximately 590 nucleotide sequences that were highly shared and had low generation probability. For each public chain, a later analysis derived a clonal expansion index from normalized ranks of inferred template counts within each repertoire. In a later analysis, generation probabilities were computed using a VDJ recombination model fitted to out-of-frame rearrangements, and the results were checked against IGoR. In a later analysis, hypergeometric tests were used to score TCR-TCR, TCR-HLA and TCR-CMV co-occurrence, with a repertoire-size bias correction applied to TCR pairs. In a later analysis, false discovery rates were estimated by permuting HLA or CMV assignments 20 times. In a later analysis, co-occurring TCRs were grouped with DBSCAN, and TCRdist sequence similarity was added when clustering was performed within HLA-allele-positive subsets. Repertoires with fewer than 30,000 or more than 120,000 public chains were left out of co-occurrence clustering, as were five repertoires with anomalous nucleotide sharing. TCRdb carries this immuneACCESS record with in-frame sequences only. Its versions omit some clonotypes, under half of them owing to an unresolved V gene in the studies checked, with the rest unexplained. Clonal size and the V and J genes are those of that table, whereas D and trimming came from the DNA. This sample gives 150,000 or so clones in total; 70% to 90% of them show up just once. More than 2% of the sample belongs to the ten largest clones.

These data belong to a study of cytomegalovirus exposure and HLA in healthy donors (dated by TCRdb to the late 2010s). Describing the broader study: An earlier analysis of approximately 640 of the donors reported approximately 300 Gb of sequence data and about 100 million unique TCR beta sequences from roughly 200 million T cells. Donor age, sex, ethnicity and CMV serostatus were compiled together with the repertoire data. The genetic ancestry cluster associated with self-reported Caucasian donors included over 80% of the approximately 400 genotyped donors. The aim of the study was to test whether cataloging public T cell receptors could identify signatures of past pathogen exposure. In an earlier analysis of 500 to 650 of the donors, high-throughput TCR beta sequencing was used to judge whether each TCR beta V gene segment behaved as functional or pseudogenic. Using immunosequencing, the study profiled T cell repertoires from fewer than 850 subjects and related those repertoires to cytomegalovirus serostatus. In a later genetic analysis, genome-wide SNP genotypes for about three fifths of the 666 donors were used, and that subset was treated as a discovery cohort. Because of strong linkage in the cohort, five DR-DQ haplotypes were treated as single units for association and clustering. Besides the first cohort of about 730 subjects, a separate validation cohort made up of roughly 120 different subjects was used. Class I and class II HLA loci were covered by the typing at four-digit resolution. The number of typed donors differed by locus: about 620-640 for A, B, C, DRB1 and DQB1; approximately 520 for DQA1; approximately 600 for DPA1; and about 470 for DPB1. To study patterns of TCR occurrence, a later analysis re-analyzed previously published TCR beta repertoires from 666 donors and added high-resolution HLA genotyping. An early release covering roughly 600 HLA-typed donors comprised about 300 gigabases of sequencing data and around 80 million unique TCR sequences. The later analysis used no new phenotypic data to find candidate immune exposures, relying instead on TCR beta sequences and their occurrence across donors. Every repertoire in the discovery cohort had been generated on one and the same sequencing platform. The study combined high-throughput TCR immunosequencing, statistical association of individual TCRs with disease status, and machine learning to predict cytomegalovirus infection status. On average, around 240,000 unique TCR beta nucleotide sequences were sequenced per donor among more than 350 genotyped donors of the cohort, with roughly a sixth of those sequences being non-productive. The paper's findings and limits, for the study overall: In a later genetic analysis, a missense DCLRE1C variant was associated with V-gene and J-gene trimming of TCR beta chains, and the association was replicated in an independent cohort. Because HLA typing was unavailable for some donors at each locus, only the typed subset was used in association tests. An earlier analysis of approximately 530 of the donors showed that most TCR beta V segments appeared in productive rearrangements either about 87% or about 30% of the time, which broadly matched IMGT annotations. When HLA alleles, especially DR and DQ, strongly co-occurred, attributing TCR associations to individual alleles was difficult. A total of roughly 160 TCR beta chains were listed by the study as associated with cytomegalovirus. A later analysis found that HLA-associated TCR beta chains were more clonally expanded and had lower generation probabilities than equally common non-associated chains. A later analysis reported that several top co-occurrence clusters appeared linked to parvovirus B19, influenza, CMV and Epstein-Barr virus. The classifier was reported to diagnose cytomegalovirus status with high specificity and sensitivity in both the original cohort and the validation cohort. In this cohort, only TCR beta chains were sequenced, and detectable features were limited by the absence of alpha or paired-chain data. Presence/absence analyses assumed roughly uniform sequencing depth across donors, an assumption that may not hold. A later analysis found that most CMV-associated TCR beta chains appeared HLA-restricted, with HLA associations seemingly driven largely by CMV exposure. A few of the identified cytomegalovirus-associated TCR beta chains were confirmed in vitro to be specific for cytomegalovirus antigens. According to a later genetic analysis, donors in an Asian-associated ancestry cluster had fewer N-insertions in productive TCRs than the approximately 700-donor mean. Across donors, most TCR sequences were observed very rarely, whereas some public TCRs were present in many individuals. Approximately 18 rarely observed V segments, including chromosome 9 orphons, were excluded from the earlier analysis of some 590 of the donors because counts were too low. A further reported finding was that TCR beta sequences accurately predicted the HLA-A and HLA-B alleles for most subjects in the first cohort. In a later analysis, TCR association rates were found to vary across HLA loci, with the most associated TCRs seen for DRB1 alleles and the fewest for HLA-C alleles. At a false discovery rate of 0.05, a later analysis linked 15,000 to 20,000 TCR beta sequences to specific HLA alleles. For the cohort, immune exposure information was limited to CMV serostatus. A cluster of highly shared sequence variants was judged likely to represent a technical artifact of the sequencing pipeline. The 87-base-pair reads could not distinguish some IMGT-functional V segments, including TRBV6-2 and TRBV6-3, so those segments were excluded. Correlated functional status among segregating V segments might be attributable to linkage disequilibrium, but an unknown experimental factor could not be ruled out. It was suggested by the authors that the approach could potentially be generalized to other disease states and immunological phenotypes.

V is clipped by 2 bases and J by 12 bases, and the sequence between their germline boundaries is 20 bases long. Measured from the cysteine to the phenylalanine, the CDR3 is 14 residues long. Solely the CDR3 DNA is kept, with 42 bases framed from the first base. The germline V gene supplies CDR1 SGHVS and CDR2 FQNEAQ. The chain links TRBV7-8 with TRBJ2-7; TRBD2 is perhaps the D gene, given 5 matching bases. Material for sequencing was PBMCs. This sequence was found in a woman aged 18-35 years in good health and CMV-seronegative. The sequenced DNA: TGTGCCAGCAGCTTAAGGTTGGAGGTTGGCCACAGGTACTTC. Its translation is CASSLRLEVGHRYF.